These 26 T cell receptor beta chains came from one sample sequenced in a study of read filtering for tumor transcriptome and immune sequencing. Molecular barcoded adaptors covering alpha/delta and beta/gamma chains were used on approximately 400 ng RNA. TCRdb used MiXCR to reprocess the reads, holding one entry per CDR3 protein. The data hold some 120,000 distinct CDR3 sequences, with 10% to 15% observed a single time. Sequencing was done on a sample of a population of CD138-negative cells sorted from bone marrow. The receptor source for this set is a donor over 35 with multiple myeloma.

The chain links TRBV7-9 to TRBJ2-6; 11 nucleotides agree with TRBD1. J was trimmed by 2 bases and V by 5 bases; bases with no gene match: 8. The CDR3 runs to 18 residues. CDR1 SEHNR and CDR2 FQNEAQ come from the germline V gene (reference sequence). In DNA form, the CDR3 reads TGTGCCAGCAGCCCCGGACAGGGGGCTTGGGCTGGGGCCAACGTCCTGACTTTC. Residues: CASSPGQGAWAGANVLTF.

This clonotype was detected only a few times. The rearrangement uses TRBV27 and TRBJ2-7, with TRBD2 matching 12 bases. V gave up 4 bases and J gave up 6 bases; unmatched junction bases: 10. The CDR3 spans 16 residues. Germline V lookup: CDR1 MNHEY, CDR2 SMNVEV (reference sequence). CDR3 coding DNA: TGTGCCAGCAGTTCTTCTCAGACTAGCGGGAGACCCGAGCAGTACTTC. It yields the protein CASSSSQTSGRPEQYF.

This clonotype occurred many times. The CDR3 region is CASSQPGQRNTEAFF. As DNA, the CDR3 is TGTGCCAGCAGCCAGCCGGGACAGCGGAACACTGAAGCTTTCTTT. The gene calls are TRBV3-1 and TRBJ1-1; 7 bases match TRBD1. V lost 3 bases and J lost 1; bases outside the gene matches: 5. Germline loops: CDR1 LGHDT, CDR2 YNNKEL (reference sequence). CDR3 length: 15 residues.

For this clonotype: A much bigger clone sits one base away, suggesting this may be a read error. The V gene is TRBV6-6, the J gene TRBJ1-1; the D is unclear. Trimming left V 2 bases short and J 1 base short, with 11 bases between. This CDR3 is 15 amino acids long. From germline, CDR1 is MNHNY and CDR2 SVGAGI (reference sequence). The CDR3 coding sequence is TGTGCCAGCAGTTACGCGGCAGAGAGGAACACTGAAGCTTTCTTT. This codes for CASSYAAERNTEAFF.

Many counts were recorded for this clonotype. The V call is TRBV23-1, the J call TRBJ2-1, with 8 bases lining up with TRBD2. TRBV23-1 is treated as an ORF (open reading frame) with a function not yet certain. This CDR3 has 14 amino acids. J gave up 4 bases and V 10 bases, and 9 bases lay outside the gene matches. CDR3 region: CATPGEREYNEQFF. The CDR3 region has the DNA TGCGCCACCCCCGGGGAGCGGGAGTACAATGAGCAGTTCTTC.

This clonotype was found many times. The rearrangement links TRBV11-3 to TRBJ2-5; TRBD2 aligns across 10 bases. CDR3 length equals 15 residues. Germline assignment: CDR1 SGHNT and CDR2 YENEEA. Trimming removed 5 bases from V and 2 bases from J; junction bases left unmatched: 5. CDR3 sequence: CASSRGTSEQETQYF. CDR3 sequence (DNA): TGTGCCAGCAGCCGCGGGACTAGCGAGCAAGAGACCCAGTACTTC.

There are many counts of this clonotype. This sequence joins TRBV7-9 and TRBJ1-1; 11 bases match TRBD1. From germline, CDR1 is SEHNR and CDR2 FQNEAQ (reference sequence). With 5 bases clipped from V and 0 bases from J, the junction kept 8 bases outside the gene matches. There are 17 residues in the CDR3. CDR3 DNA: TGTGCCAGCAGCCGGACAGGGGGCACCTTTATGAACACTGAAGCTTTCTTT. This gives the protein CASSRTGGTFMNTEAFF. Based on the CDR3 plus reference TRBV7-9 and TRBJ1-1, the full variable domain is DTGVSQNPRHKITKRGQNVTFRCDPISEHNRLYWYRQTLGQGPEFLTYFQNEAQLEKSRLLSDRFSAERPKGSFSTLEIQRTEQGDSAMYLCASSRTGGTFMNTEAFFGQGTRLTVV.

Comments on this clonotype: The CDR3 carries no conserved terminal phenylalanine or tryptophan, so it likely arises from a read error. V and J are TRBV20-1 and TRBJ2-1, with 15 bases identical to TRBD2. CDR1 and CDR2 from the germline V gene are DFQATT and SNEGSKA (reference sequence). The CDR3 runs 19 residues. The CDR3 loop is CGVPAGLAGGLVVGNEQFS. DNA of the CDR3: TGCGGTGTTCCCGCCGGACTAGCGGGGGGGCTTGTAGTCGGGAATGAGCAGTTCTCC.

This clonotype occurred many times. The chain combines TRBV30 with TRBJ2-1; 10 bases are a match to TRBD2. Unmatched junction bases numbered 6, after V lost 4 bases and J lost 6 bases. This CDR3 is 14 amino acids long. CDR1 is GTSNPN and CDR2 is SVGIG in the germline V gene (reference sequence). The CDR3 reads CAWTSGRTGNEQFF. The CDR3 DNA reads TGTGCCTGGACTAGCGGGAGAACGGGCAATGAGCAGTTCTTC.

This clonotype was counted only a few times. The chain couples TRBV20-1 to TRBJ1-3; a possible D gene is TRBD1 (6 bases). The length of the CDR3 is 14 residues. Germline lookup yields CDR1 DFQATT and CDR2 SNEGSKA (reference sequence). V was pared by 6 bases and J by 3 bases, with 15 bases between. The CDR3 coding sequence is TGCAGTGCCTACACAGGGTTGCGTGGAAACACCATATATTTT. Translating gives CSAYTGLRGNTIYF.

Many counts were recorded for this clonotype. The CDR3 bases are TGTGCCAGCAGCCCTCCGGGGGGCGTGGAGACCCAGTACTTC. It codes for CASSPPGGVETQYF. V usage is TRBV7-2 and J usage is TRBJ2-5, with a tentative D call TRBD2 (7 bases). The CDR3 runs to 14 residues. Germline-derived CDR1 and CDR2 are SGHTA and FQGNSA. The ends were cut back, 5 bases at V and 5 bases at J, with 15 bases in the middle.

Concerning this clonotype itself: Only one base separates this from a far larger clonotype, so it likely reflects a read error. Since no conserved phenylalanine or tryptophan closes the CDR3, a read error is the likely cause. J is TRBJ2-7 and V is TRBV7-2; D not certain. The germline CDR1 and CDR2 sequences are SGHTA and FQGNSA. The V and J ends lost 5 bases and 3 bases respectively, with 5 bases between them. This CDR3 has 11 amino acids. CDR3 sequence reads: CASSPSYEQYL. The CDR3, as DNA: TGTGCCAGCAGCCCCAGCTACGAGCAGTACCTC.

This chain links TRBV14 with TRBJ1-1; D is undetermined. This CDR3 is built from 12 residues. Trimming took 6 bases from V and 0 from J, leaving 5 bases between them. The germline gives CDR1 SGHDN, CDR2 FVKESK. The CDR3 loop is CASRDLNTEAFF. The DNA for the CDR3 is TGTGCCAGCAGGGATCTGAACACTGAAGCTTTCTTT.

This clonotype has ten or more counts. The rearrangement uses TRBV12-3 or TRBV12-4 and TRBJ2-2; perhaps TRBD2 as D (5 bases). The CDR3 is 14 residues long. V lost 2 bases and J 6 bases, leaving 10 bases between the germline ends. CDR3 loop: CASSLSGVPGELFF. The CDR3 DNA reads TGTGCCAGCAGTTTATCCGGGGTTCCCGGGGAGCTGTTTTTT.

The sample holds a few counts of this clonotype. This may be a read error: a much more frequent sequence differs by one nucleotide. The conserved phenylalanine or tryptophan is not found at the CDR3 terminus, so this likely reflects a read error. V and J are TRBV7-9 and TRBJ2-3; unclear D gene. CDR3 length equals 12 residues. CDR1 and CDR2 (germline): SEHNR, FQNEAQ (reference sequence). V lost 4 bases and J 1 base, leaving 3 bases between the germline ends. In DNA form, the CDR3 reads TGTGCCAGCAGCTCCCGCACAGATACGCAGTATCTT. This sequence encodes CASSSRTDTQYL.

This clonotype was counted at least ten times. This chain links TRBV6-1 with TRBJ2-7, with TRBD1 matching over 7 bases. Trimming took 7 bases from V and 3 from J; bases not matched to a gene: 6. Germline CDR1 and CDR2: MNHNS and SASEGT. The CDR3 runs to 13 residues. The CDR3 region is CASTRQGIYEQYF. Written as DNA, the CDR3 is TGTGCCAGCACCCGACAGGGTATCTACGAGCAGTACTTC.

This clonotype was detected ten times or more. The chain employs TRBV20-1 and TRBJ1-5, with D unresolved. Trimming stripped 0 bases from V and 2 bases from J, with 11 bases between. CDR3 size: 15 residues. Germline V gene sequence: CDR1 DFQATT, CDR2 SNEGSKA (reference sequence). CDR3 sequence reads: CSARDTTGGNQPQHF. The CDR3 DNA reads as TGCAGTGCTAGAGATACTACGGGAGGCAATCAGCCCCAGCATTTT.

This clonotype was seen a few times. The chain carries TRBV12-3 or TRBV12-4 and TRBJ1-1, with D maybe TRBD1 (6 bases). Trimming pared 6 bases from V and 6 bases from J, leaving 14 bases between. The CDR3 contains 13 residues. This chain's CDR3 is CASRVTGLAEAFF. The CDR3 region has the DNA TGTGCCAGCAGGGTTACAGGGCTCGCTGAAGCTTTCTTT.

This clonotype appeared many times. This CDR3 is CASSQALGLHYGYTF. CDR3 DNA: TGTGCCAGCAGCCAAGCCCTGGGCCTGCACTATGGCTACACCTTC. The chain links TRBV14 to TRBJ1-2, with D hard to call. V was shortened by 1 base and J by 3 bases, with 12 bases between the two germline ends. Germline V gene sequence: CDR1 SGHDN, CDR2 FVKESK. The CDR3 spans 15 residues.

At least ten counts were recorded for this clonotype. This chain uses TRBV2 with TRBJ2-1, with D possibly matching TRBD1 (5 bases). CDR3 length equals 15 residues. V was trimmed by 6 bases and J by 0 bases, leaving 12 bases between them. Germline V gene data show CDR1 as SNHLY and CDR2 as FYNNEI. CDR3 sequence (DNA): TGTGCCAGCAGCCCCGGACAAAGCTCCTACAATGAGCAGTTCTTC. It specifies CASSPGQSSYNEQFF.

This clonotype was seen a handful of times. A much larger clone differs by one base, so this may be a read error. The DNA for the CDR3 is TGTGCCAGCGGTACTAGCGGGGGGCCCAAGGAGCAGTTCTTC. Translation gives CASGTSGGPKEQFF. The chain links TRBV4-2 to TRBJ2-1; 12 bases are shared with TRBD2. CDR3 length equals 14 residues. The V and J ends lost 8 bases and 10 bases, in that order; junction bases with no gene match: 9. CDR1 and CDR2 (germline): LGHNA, YNFKEQ.

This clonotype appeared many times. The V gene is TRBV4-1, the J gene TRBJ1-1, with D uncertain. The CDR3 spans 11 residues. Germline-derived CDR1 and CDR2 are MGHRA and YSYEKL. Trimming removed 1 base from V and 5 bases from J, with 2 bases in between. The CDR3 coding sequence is TGCGCCAGCAGCCAAGGGACTGAAGCTTTCTTT. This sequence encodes CASSQGTEAFF.

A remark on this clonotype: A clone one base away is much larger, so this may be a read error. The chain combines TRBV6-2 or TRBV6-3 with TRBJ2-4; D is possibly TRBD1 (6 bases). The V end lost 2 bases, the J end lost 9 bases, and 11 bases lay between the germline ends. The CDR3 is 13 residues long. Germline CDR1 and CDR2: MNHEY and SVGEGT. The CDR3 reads CASSYNRDGIQYF. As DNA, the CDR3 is TGTGCCAGCAGTTACAACAGGGACGGCATTCAGTACTTC.

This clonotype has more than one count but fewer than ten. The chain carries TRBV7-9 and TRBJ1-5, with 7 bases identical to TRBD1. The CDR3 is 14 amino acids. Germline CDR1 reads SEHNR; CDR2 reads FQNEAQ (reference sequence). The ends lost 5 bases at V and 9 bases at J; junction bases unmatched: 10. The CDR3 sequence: CASSPTGLGTPQHF. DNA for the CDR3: TGTGCCAGCAGCCCGACAGGGCTAGGTACGCCCCAGCATTTT.

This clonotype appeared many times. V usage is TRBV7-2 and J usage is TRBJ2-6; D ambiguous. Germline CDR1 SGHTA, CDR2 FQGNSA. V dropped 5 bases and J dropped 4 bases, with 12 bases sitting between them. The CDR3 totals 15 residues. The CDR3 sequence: CASSPSQSGANVLTF. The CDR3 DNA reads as TGTGCCAGCAGCCCCTCCCAATCGGGGGCCAACGTCCTGACTTTC.

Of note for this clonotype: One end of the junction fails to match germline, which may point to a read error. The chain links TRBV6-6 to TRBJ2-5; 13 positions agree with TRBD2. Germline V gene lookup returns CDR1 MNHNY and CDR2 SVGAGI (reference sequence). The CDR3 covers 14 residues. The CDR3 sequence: CASGLAGAVETQHF. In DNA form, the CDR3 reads TGTGCCAGTGGACTAGCGGGAGCGGTGGAGACCCAGCACTTC.